One and the same sample provided the 21 T cell receptor beta chains below, sequenced in a study of cytomegalovirus exposure and HLA in healthy donors. Researchers ran the PCR with 60 Vbeta and 13 Jbeta primers. The table came from immunoSEQ multiplex PCR; TCRdb's copy has only in-frame clones and leaves some out. The sample carries approximately 55,000 clones, 81% recorded once. The sample taken for sequencing was PBMCs. All receptors derive from a boy aged 5-17 years in good health and CMV-seropositive.

This clone was seen a few times. The chain links TRBV19 to TRBJ1-5, with a tentative D call TRBD1 (5 bases). CDR3 length equals 16 residues. The V end was cut by 0 bases, the J end by 4 bases, with 13 bases between. From germline, CDR1 is LNHDA and CDR2 SQIVND (reference sequence). The CDR3 region is CASSIDFGGRNQPQHF. DNA of the CDR3: TGTGCCAGTAGTATAGATTTCGGGGGGAGGAATCAGCCCCAGCATTTT.

The CDR3 DNA follows: TGTGCCAGCAGCCCGGGGAATGCGGCTCGAACCGGGGAGCTGTTTTTT. This translates into CASSPGNAARTGELFF. The chain carries TRBV7-2 and TRBJ2-2; D might be TRBD2 (5 bases). The CDR3 consists of 16 residues. V gave up 5 bases and J gave up 5 bases, with 18 bases separating them. Germline V gives CDR1 SGHTA, CDR2 FQGNSA.

CDR3 residues: CASSLRSNQPQHF. DNA for the CDR3: TGTGCCAGCAGCTTACGGAGCAATCAGCCCCAGCATTTT. The chain recombines TRBV7-2 with TRBJ1-5; D uncertain. V shed 2 bases and J shed 1 base, with 3 bases lying between them. The germline CDR1 and CDR2 sequences are SGHTA and FQGNSA. The CDR3 sequence is 13 residues long.

This clone was found once. CDR3 bases: TGTGCCAGTGCACGGCAGACACAAGAGACCCAGTACTTC. It specifies CASARQTQETQYF. The genes are TRBV19 and TRBJ2-5; D is unresolved. Trimming removed 8 bases at V and 2 bases at J, with 12 bases between. The CDR3 is 13 amino acids. The germline CDR1 and CDR2 sequences are LNHDA and SQIVND (reference sequence).

The chain links TRBV4-2 to TRBJ2-5; D is ambiguous. The V gene's germline CDR1 is LGHNA and CDR2 YNFKEQ. The germline V and J ends were trimmed by 0 bases and 5 bases, with 13 bases remaining between them. The CDR3 has 15 amino acids. The CDR3 reads CASSQDQTTRETQYF. CDR3 nucleotide sequence: TGTGCCAGCAGCCAAGATCAGACCACCAGGGAGACCCAGTACTTC.

The chain links TRBV4-1 to TRBJ2-3; tentatively, D is TRBD1 (7 bases). The CDR3 totals 15 residues. V lost 2 bases and J 3 bases, leaving 12 bases between the germline ends. Germline V gene sequence: CDR1 MGHRA, CDR2 YSYEKL. The CDR3 region is CASSQLAGQTDTQYF. The CDR3 nucleotides read TGCGCCAGCAGCCAATTGGCGGGACAGACAGATACGCAGTATTTT.

This rearrangement joins TRBV6-5 to TRBJ2-7; 8 bases agree with TRBD1. The germline V gene encodes CDR1 MNHEY and CDR2 SVGAGI. V trimming: 7 bases; J trimming: 2 bases; junction bases outside the gene matches: 10. The CDR3 totals 15 residues. DNA of the CDR3: TGTGCCAGCATTCCCGGGACAGGAGCAACCTACGAGCAGTACTTC. Protein: CASIPGTGATYEQYF.

The chain employs TRBV7-3 and TRBJ2-5, with D perhaps TRBD1 (7 bases). Germline V gene sequence: CDR1 SGHTA, CDR2 FQGTGA. The ends were cut back, 1 base at V and 4 bases at J, with 19 bases in the middle. This CDR3 is built from 17 residues. CDR3 nucleotides: TGTGCCAGCAGCTTAAGCTCAGGGGGAGGTACTGGAGAGACCCAGTACTTC. Its protein product is CASSLSSGGGTGETQYF.

This clone was seen more than once but under ten times. V usage is TRBV5-6 and J usage is TRBJ2-5; 9 bases are shared with TRBD2. The CDR3 contains 17 residues. The germline V gene has CDR1 SGHDT and CDR2 YYEEEE. J was trimmed by 5 bases and V by 4 bases; bases with no gene match: 15. The chain's CDR3 is CASSPWGGGAVKETQYF. CDR3 in DNA: TGTGCCAGCAGCCCCTGGGGCGGGGGGGCCGTAAAGGAGACCCAGTACTTC.

This clone was observed a few times. This chain uses TRBV10-2 with TRBJ1-1, with 7 positions matching TRBD1. CDR1 is WSHSY, CDR2 SAAADI, per germline. V was clipped by 10 bases and J by 4 bases; unmatched bases: 15. The CDR3 sequence is 15 residues long. DNA of the CDR3: TGCGCCACCCTGACAGGGCGGCAGTCGGGCACTGAAGCTTTCTTT. This codes for CATLTGRQSGTEAFF.

V usage is TRBV5-5 and J usage is TRBJ2-7; possibly TRBD1 for D (5 bases). CDR3 size: 15 residues. Germline CDR1 SGHKS, CDR2 YYEKEE (reference sequence). V lost 0 bases to trimming and J lost 0 bases, with 10 bases between them. The CDR3 sequence is CASSLDRLFSYEQYF. CDR3 sequence (DNA): TGTGCCAGCAGCTTGGACAGGTTATTCTCCTACGAGCAGTACTTC. Supplemented by reference TRBV5-5 and TRBJ2-7, the full variable domain reads DAGVTQSPTHLIKTRGQQVTLRCSPISGHKSVSWYQQVLGQGPQFIFQYYEKEERGRGNFPDRFSARQFPNYSSELNVNALLLGDSALYLCASSLDRLFSYEQYFGPGTRLTVT.

The CDR3 reads CASSDDRETEQFF. CDR3 nucleotide sequence: TGTGCCAGCAGCGATGACAGGGAGACTGAGCAGTTCTTC. The V call is TRBV2, the J call TRBJ2-1; 7 bases align to TRBD1. The CDR3 sequence is 13 residues long. Germline CDR1 and CDR2: SNHLY and FYNNEI. Trimming took 6 bases from V and 9 from J; bases not matched to a gene: 8.

Notes on this clone: Given the absence of the conserved phenylalanine or tryptophan at the CDR3 end, a read error is likely. V and J are TRBV6-1 and TRBJ1-5; tentatively, D is TRBD1 (5 bases). The V gene's germline CDR1 is MNHNS and CDR2 SASEGT. Trimming removed 4 bases from V and 8 bases from J, with 12 bases in between. CDR3 length: 13 residues. The CDR3 DNA reads as TGTGCCAGCAGTGGTGGCAGGGTTGAGCCCCAGCATCTT. Its protein product is CASSGGRVEPQHL.

This clone was picked up one time. The J gene is TRBJ2-3, the V gene TRBV4-1; D call uncertain. The V and J ends lost 6 bases and 9 bases respectively, with 10 bases between them. CDR3 length: 11 amino acids. The germline V gene encodes CDR1 MGHRA and CDR2 YSYEKL. The chain's CDR3 is CASRETRTQYF. The CDR3 region has the DNA TGCGCCAGCAGGGAGACGAGGACGCAGTATTTT.

The chain carries TRBV27 and TRBJ1-2, with 12 bases identical to TRBD1. The length of the CDR3 is 14 residues. From germline, CDR1 is MNHEY and CDR2 SMNVEV (reference sequence). Unmatched junction bases numbered 4, after V lost 6 bases and J lost 5 bases. CDR3 region: CASRGTGGGYGYTF. CDR3 nucleotides: TGTGCCAGCAGAGGGACAGGGGGCGGTTATGGCTACACCTTC.

This clone was counted a single time. V gene TRBV2 combines with J gene TRBJ2-5; TRBD2 aligns across 7 bases. CDR3 length: 11 amino acids. Germline trimming cut 11 bases from V and 5 bases from J; bases unmatched to any gene: 5. CDR1 is SNHLY and CDR2 is FYNNEI in the germline V gene. DNA of the CDR3: TGTGCCGGGGGGGAGAAGGAGACCCAGTACTTC. Translated, it gives CAGGEKETQYF.

V and J are TRBV5-4 and TRBJ1-1; perhaps TRBD1 as D (6 bases). The CDR3 totals 13 residues. CDR1 SGHNT and CDR2 YYREEE come from the germline V gene (reference sequence). The V and J ends lost 3 bases and 5 bases respectively, with 11 bases between them. DNA for the CDR3: TGTGCCAGCAGCTACGGGAGGGGGACTGAAGCTTTCTTT. Translation gives CASSYGRGTEAFF.

The chain links TRBV11-2 to TRBJ2-2, with D maybe TRBD2 (6 bases). Germline V lookup: CDR1 SGHAT, CDR2 FQNNGV. The CDR3 totals 16 residues. V lost 3 bases, J lost 0 bases, and 11 bases lay in between. The CDR3: CASSFSGTANTGELFF. For the CDR3, the DNA is TGTGCCAGCAGCTTCTCCGGGACTGCGAACACCGGGGAGCTGTTTTTT. The entire variable domain, with the rest obtained from reference TRBV11-2 and TRBJ2-2, is as follows: EAGVAQSPRYKIIEKRQSVAFWCNPISGHATLYWYQQILGQGPKLLIQFQNNGVVDDSQLPKDRFSAERLKGVDSTLKIQPAKLEDSAVYLCASSFSGTANTGELFFGEGSRLTVL.

The DNA for the CDR3 is TGTGCCAGCAGCCCTATTAGCGGGATCTACAATGAGCAGTTCTTC. It is translated as CASSPISGIYNEQFF. The V and J genes are TRBV7-9 and TRBJ2-1; TRBD2 matches at 8 bases. V lost 5 bases to trimming and J lost 3 bases; unmatched junction nucleotides: 6. The CDR3 spans 15 residues. CDR1 is SEHNR and CDR2 is FQNEAQ in the germline V gene (reference sequence).

This clone was seen more than once but under ten times. The chain has TRBV25-1 and TRBJ1-2, with D tentatively TRBD1 (5 bases). The ends were cut back, 5 bases at V and 8 bases at J, with 15 bases in the middle. The CDR3 runs 13 residues. Germline assignment: CDR1 MGHDK and CDR2 SYGVNS. The CDR3 is CASSQPGPVGYTF. DNA of the CDR3: TGTGCCAGCAGTCAGCCAGGGCCAGTCGGCTACACCTTC.

V is TRBV4-1 and J is TRBJ1-4, with TRBD1 identical over 7 bases. V lost 4 bases and J lost 11; bases outside the gene matches: 4. Germline V gene data show CDR1 as MGHRA and CDR2 as YSYEKL. The CDR3 sequence is 12 residues long. The DNA of the CDR3 is TGCGCCAGCAGCCTGACAGGGAATAAACTGTTTTTT. It specifies CASSLTGNKLFF.